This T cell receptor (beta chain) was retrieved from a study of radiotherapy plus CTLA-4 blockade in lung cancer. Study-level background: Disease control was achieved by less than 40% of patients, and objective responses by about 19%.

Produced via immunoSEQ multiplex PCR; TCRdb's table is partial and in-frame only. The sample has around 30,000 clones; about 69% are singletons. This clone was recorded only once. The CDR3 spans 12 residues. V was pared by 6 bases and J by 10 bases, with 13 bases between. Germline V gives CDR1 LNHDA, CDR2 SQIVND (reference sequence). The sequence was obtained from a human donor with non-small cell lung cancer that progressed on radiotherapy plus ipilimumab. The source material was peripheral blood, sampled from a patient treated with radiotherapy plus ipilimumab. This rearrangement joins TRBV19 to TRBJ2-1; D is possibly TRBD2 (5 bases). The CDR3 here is CASRDVGAEQFF. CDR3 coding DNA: TGTGCCAGTAGAGATGTGGGAGCAGAGCAGTTCTTC.